Listed below are T cell receptor beta chains from one sample, sequenced in a study of T-cell reconstitution after alpha-beta-depleted transplantation in children. Each CDR3 protein gets one entry after TCRdb re-called the PCR reads with MiXCR. Among about 980,000 distinct CDR3 sequences, less than 30% were seen once, and the ten largest hold 25% to 35%. Sequences were derived from PBMCs, mostly from graft donor cells, sampled 360 days after TCRalphabeta/CD19-depleted stem cell transplant. These receptors all stem from a boy in the first two years of life who had a stem cell transplant for SCID, so the T cells may come from the graft donor. CDR3s include the opening cysteine and the closing phenylalanine or tryptophan. A D gene is named only where the DNA matches it firmly. Not every row has a clone size; where given, it reads once, few, many or a size class.

j_gene: TRBJ2-1; v_gene: TRBV7-3; d_gene: -; abundance: -; CDR3nt: TGTGCCAGCAGCATCGGAGGACAGAGCAATGAGCAGTTCTTC; CDR3aa: CASSIGGQSNEQFF
j_gene: TRBJ2-3; v_gene: TRBV7-8; d_gene: -; abundance: few; CDR3nt: TGTGCCAGCAGCCGTAGTCCCAAAAACACAGATACGCAGTATTTT; CDR3aa: CASSRSPKNTDTQYF
j_gene: TRBJ2-3; v_gene: TRBV12-3/TRBV12-4; d_gene: -; abundance: few; CDR3nt: TGTGCCAGCACGCCTTATACTAGTTTCCCTCCGGATACGCAGTATTTT; CDR3aa: CASTPYTSFPPDTQYF
j_gene: TRBJ1-1; v_gene: TRBV4-3; d_gene: -; abundance: -; CDR3nt: TGCGCCAGCAGCCAAGGGTCTGCCCCGGGAGACTACACTGAAGCTTTCTTT; CDR3aa: CASSQGSAPGDYTEAFF
j_gene: TRBJ2-3; v_gene: TRBV24-1; d_gene: -; abundance: -; CDR3nt: TGTGCCACCAGTGACATACGTCGGGACATCACAGATACGCAGTATTTT; CDR3aa: CATSDIRRDITDTQYF
j_gene: TRBJ2-3; v_gene: TRBV20-1; d_gene: TRBD2; abundance: -; CDR3nt: TGCAGTGCTAGAGATACAGCGGGGGCGACAGATACGCAGTATTTT; CDR3aa: CSARDTAGATDTQYF
j_gene: TRBJ1-4; v_gene: TRBV6-5; d_gene: TRBD1; abundance: -; CDR3nt: TGTGCCAGCAGTCACCAGGGGGGGGAGGAAAAACTGTTTTTT; CDR3aa: CASSHQGGEEKLFF
j_gene: TRBJ2-4; v_gene: TRBV4-1; d_gene: -; abundance: -; CDR3nt: TGCGCCAGCAGCCAAGTGGGGGGCATTCAGTACTTC; CDR3aa: CASSQVGGIQYF
j_gene: TRBJ2-1; v_gene: TRBV20-1; d_gene: -; abundance: -; CDR3nt: TGCAGTGCTAGTCCTGGGGGTGAGCAGTTCTTC; CDR3aa: CSASPGGEQFF
j_gene: TRBJ1-3; v_gene: TRBV10-2; d_gene: -; abundance: -; CDR3nt: TGCGCCGTCATTACCCCCGGGACAACTGGAAACACCATATATTTT; CDR3aa: CAVITPGTTGNTIYF
j_gene: TRBJ2-3; v_gene: TRBV4-2; d_gene: -; abundance: -; CDR3nt: TGTGCCAGCAGCCAAGACCGGTCCTTCTCATATTTT; CDR3aa: CASSQDRSFSYF
j_gene: TRBJ2-3; v_gene: TRBV20-1; d_gene: -; abundance: -; CDR3nt: TGCAGTGCTTCGGACAGCCCTAGCACAGATACGCAGTATTTT; CDR3aa: CSASDSPSTDTQYF
j_gene: TRBJ2-3; v_gene: TRBV6-2/TRBV6-3; d_gene: -; abundance: -; CDR3nt: TGTGCCAGCAGTGGCCCGGGACTCACAGATACGCAGTATTTT; CDR3aa: CASSGPGLTDTQYF
j_gene: TRBJ2-3; v_gene: TRBV5-1; d_gene: -; abundance: -; CDR3nt: TGCGCCAGCAGCCGTTGGGGGTCGGATGATACGCAGTATTTT; CDR3aa: CASSRWGSDDTQYF
j_gene: TRBJ2-7; v_gene: TRBV20-1; d_gene: -; abundance: few; CDR3nt: TGCAGTGCTAGCGCCCTCGCAAGCTCCTACGAGCAGTACTTC; CDR3aa: CSASALASSYEQYF
j_gene: TRBJ2-7; v_gene: TRBV5-6; d_gene: -; abundance: -; CDR3nt: TGTGCCAGCAGCTCCCCCGCGAGAGGGGATGCCGAGCAGTACTTC; CDR3aa: CASSSPARGDAEQYF
j_gene: TRBJ1-1; v_gene: TRBV13; d_gene: -; abundance: few; CDR3nt: TGTGCCAGCAGCTCAGGGAGCACTGAAGCTTTCTTT; CDR3aa: CASSSGSTEAFF
j_gene: TRBJ2-3; v_gene: TRBV4-1; d_gene: -; abundance: few; CDR3nt: TGCGCCAGCAGCCAAGTGTTCGCAGATACGCAGTATTTT; CDR3aa: CASSQVFADTQYF
j_gene: TRBJ1-1; v_gene: TRBV28; d_gene: TRBD1; abundance: -; CDR3nt: TGTGCCAGCAGCTTAGGACAGGGCAATGAAGCTTTCTTT; CDR3aa: CASSLGQGNEAFF
j_gene: TRBJ1-6; v_gene: TRBV12-3/TRBV12-4; d_gene: -; abundance: -; CDR3nt: TGTGCCAGCAGTTTAGGACCGACCAGTCCCCTCCACTTT; CDR3aa: CASSLGPTSPLHF
j_gene: TRBJ2-3; v_gene: TRBV6-5; d_gene: -; abundance: -; CDR3nt: TGTGCCAGCAGTTACTATTCGGGAACTAGCACAGATACGCAGTATTTT; CDR3aa: CASSYYSGTSTDTQYF
j_gene: TRBJ2-4; v_gene: TRBV5-1; d_gene: -; abundance: -; CDR3nt: TGCGCCAGCAGCTTGGATGCAAGGACAATTCAGTACTTC; CDR3aa: CASSLDARTIQYF
j_gene: TRBJ2-3; v_gene: TRBV7-8; d_gene: TRBD1; abundance: -; CDR3nt: TGTGCCAGCAGCTTAAGGGAGGACAGGGAAATGCTCACAGATACGCAGTATTTT; CDR3aa: CASSLREDREMLTDTQYF
j_gene: TRBJ2-7; v_gene: TRBV5-5; d_gene: TRBD1; abundance: few; CDR3nt: TGTGCCAGCAGCTGGGACAAGGGACAGGGTTCCTACGAGCAGTACTTC; CDR3aa: CASSWDKGQGSYEQYF
j_gene: TRBJ2-2; v_gene: TRBV6-1; d_gene: TRBD2; abundance: -; CDR3nt: TGTGCCAGCAGACCCAGACTAGCGGGGAACACCGGGGAGCTGTTTTTT; CDR3aa: CASRPRLAGNTGELFF
j_gene: TRBJ1-1; v_gene: TRBV7-9; d_gene: -; abundance: -; CDR3nt: TGTGCCAGCAGCCACCCTACACCTTGGCACACTGAAGCTTTCTTT; CDR3aa: CASSHPTPWHTEAFF
j_gene: TRBJ2-7; v_gene: TRBV7-9; d_gene: -; abundance: few; CDR3nt: TGTGCCAGCAGCTATCTGAAGGGAACCAACGAGCAGTACTTC; CDR3aa: CASSYLKGTNEQYF
j_gene: TRBJ1-5; v_gene: TRBV6-1; d_gene: -; abundance: -; CDR3nt: TGTGCCAGCAGTGAAGATCTACGCAGCCAGCCCCAGCATTTT; CDR3aa: CASSEDLRSQPQHF
j_gene: TRBJ1-2; v_gene: TRBV29-1; d_gene: -; abundance: few; CDR3nt: TGCAGCGTTGTCTATGGGTATGACTATGGCTACACCTTC; CDR3aa: CSVVYGYDYGYTF
j_gene: TRBJ1-5; v_gene: TRBV20-1; d_gene: -; abundance: few; CDR3nt: TGCAGTGCCCCCGTTAAACAGGGACCTACCGGGGAGCCCCAGCATTTT; CDR3aa: CSAPVKQGPTGEPQHF
j_gene: TRBJ2-3; v_gene: TRBV5-5; d_gene: -; abundance: few; CDR3nt: TGTGCCAGCACTTCCTACAGGAATCTTGATACGCAGTATTTT; CDR3aa: CASTSYRNLDTQYF
j_gene: TRBJ2-5; v_gene: TRBV9; d_gene: -; abundance: few; CDR3nt: TGTGCCAGCAGCGTAGAGGGAAGGCAAGAGACCCAGTACTTC; CDR3aa: CASSVEGRQETQYF
j_gene: TRBJ2-2; v_gene: TRBV18; d_gene: -; abundance: -; CDR3nt: TGTGCCAGCTCACCAGCGGGATGGAACACCGGGGAGCTGTTTTTT; CDR3aa: CASSPAGWNTGELFF
j_gene: TRBJ1-5; v_gene: TRBV2; d_gene: -; abundance: few; CDR3nt: TGTGCCAGCAGTGATTCCACAGGCAATCAGCCCCAGCATTTT; CDR3aa: CASSDSTGNQPQHF
j_gene: TRBJ2-1; v_gene: TRBV4-1; d_gene: -; abundance: -; CDR3nt: TGCGCCAGCAGCCGTTTGACAGCTCCAAGCTCCTACAATGAGCAGTTCTTC; CDR3aa: CASSRLTAPSSYNEQFF
j_gene: TRBJ2-7; v_gene: TRBV6-6; d_gene: -; abundance: -; CDR3nt: TGTGCCAGCAGGATTCCGGGTATCTACGAGCAGTACTTC; CDR3aa: CASRIPGIYEQYF
j_gene: TRBJ2-3; v_gene: TRBV20-1; d_gene: TRBD2; abundance: few; CDR3nt: TGCAGTGCTGGGGGGGACTACCCCACAGATACGCAGTATTTT; CDR3aa: CSAGGDYPTDTQYF
j_gene: TRBJ2-5; v_gene: TRBV7-2; d_gene: TRBD1; abundance: few; CDR3nt: TGTGCCAGCAGCTCACTTCGACGGGACAGGGAGCGTGAGCTAGAGACCCAGTACTTC; CDR3aa: CASSSLRRDRERELETQYF
j_gene: TRBJ2-3; v_gene: TRBV20-1; d_gene: TRBD2; abundance: -; CDR3nt: TGCAGTGCTAGAGTGAACAGCGGGGCAGATACGCAGTATTTT; CDR3aa: CSARVNSGADTQYF
j_gene: TRBJ2-7; v_gene: TRBV7-2; d_gene: TRBD1; abundance: -; CDR3nt: TGTGCCAGCAGCTTATATGGGACAGGGGTGCGCCACGAGCAGTACTTC; CDR3aa: CASSLYGTGVRHEQYF
j_gene: TRBJ1-3; v_gene: TRBV2; d_gene: TRBD1; abundance: few; CDR3nt: TGTGCCAGCAGTTGGACAGGGATCTCTGGAAACACCATATATTTT; CDR3aa: CASSWTGISGNTIYF
j_gene: TRBJ2-2; v_gene: TRBV2; d_gene: -; abundance: few; CDR3nt: TGTGCCAGCAGGTCCGACAGAAACACCGGGGAGCTGTTTTTT; CDR3aa: CASRSDRNTGELFF
j_gene: TRBJ1-4; v_gene: TRBV7-2; d_gene: -; abundance: -; CDR3nt: TGTGCCAGCAGCTTAGTGTGGTCCGAAGATAATGAAAAACTGTTTTTT; CDR3aa: CASSLVWSEDNEKLFF
j_gene: TRBJ2-4; v_gene: TRBV2; d_gene: -; abundance: -; CDR3nt: TGTGCCAGCAGTGAACCTACAGTACTAGCCAAAAACATTCAGTACTTC; CDR3aa: CASSEPTVLAKNIQYF
j_gene: TRBJ1-2; v_gene: TRBV5-1; d_gene: -; abundance: few; CDR3nt: TGCGCCAGCAGCTTGGTACTAGGCAATGGCTACACCTTC; CDR3aa: CASSLVLGNGYTF
j_gene: TRBJ1-3; v_gene: TRBV7-9; d_gene: -; abundance: -; CDR3nt: TGTGCCAGCAGCTTAGTAGGGCGCTCTGGAAACACCATATATTTT; CDR3aa: CASSLVGRSGNTIYF
j_gene: TRBJ1-6; v_gene: TRBV10-3; d_gene: -; abundance: -; CDR3nt: TGTGCCATCAGTGAGTCGATAGTCCTTTCGGATTCACCCCTCCACTTT; CDR3aa: CAISESIVLSDSPLHF
j_gene: TRBJ2-1; v_gene: TRBV3-1; d_gene: TRBD2; abundance: -; CDR3nt: TGTGCCAGCAGCATTAGCGGGGGTGAGCAGTTCTTC; CDR3aa: CASSISGGEQFF
j_gene: TRBJ2-3; v_gene: TRBV20-1; d_gene: -; abundance: -; CDR3nt: TGCAGTGCTAGCACAGGGTTACGTTCCCGCACAGATACGCAGTATTTT; CDR3aa: CSASTGLRSRTDTQYF
j_gene: TRBJ1-2; v_gene: TRBV28; d_gene: -; abundance: -; CDR3nt: TGTGCCAGCAGAATTCAACAGGCGGCGGGTGGCTACACCTTC; CDR3aa: CASRIQQAAGGYTF
j_gene: TRBJ2-1; v_gene: TRBV12-3/TRBV12-4; d_gene: -; abundance: -; CDR3nt: TGTGCCAGCAGCCAAAAGAATGAGCAGTTCTTC; CDR3aa: CASSQKNEQFF
j_gene: TRBJ2-2; v_gene: TRBV15; d_gene: TRBD1; abundance: many; CDR3nt: TGTGCCACCCGCGATAACAGGGGAACGAACACCGGGGAGCTGTTTTTT; CDR3aa: CATRDNRGTNTGELFF
j_gene: TRBJ2-7; v_gene: TRBV12-3/TRBV12-4; d_gene: -; abundance: few; CDR3nt: TGTGCCAGCAGTTCCCGGCTTCTTGCGGCCTACGAGCAGTACTTC; CDR3aa: CASSSRLLAAYEQYF
j_gene: TRBJ2-3; v_gene: TRBV28; d_gene: -; abundance: -; CDR3nt: TGTGCCAGCAGTTTGCCCCGGGGGAAACTCACAGATACGCAGTATTTT; CDR3aa: CASSLPRGKLTDTQYF
j_gene: TRBJ2-7; v_gene: TRBV7-9; d_gene: -; abundance: -; CDR3nt: TGTGCCAGCAACTTCCCCGTCCGAGGGAACGAGCAGTACTTC; CDR3aa: CASNFPVRGNEQYF
j_gene: TRBJ1-2; v_gene: TRBV15; d_gene: TRBD1; abundance: few; CDR3nt: TGTGCCACCTACGGGACAGGAATAAACTATGGCTACACCTTC; CDR3aa: CATYGTGINYGYTF
j_gene: TRBJ2-1; v_gene: TRBV6-5; d_gene: -; abundance: -; CDR3nt: TGTGCCAGCAGTTACAGCGGTCCCTCCTCATACAATGAGCAGTTCTTC; CDR3aa: CASSYSGPSSYNEQFF